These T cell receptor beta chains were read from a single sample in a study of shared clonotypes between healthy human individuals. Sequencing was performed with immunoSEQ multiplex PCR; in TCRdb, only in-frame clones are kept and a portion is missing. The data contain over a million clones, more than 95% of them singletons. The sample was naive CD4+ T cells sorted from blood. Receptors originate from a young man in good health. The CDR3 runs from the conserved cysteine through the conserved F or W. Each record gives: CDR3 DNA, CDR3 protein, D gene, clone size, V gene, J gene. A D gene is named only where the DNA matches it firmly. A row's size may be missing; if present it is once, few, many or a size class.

cdr3_nt: TGTGCCTGGACCCCAGGGGCCCGCCTCGAGCAGTACTTC
cdr3_aa: CAWTPGARLEQYF
d_call: -
clone_size: -
v_call: TRBV30
j_call: TRBJ2-7

cdr3_nt: TGTGCCAGCAATCTACTAGCGGGAGTGACCGGGGAGCTGTTTTTT
cdr3_aa: CASNLLAGVTGELFF
d_call: TRBD2
clone_size: -
v_call: TRBV27
j_call: TRBJ2-2

cdr3_nt: TGCGCCAGCAGCCAGAGGGGACAGAGGAATGGCTACACCTTC
cdr3_aa: CASSQRGQRNGYTF
d_call: TRBD1
clone_size: -
v_call: TRBV4-3
j_call: TRBJ1-2

cdr3_nt: TGTGCCAGCAGCCCAGGGACAGGGATACAGGAGACCCAGTACTTC
cdr3_aa: CASSPGTGIQETQYF
d_call: TRBD1
clone_size: -
v_call: TRBV9
j_call: TRBJ2-5

cdr3_nt: TGTGCCAGCAGCTTGGGAGGTGCAGGGAAATCCGGGGAGCTGTTTTTT
cdr3_aa: CASSLGGAGKSGELFF
d_call: -
clone_size: -
v_call: TRBV5-4
j_call: TRBJ2-2

cdr3_nt: TGTGCCAGCGAACAGACAGGGTGGAACACTGAAGCTTTCTTT
cdr3_aa: CASEQTGWNTEAFF
d_call: TRBD1
clone_size: -
v_call: TRBV28
j_call: TRBJ1-1

cdr3_nt: TGTGCCAGCATTCGGGGTGGAATCTACGGTGAAGCTTTCTTT
cdr3_aa: CASIRGGIYGEAFF
d_call: -
clone_size: -
v_call: TRBV6-5
j_call: TRBJ1-1

cdr3_nt: TGTGCCACCCGGAAGGGCCTCAATCAGCCCCAGCATTTT
cdr3_aa: CATRKGLNQPQHF
d_call: -
clone_size: -
v_call: TRBV27
j_call: TRBJ1-5

cdr3_nt: TGTGCCATCAGTGAGTCAGAGGAGACCCAGTACTTC
cdr3_aa: CAISESEETQYF
d_call: -
clone_size: once
v_call: TRBV10-3
j_call: TRBJ2-5

cdr3_nt: TGTGCCAGCTCACCACGGGATTACTACGAGCAGTACTTC
cdr3_aa: CASSPRDYYEQYF
d_call: -
clone_size: -
v_call: TRBV18
j_call: TRBJ2-7

cdr3_nt: TGTGCCAGCAGCTTAGGCAGGGCTTCTGGAAACACCATATATTTT
cdr3_aa: CASSLGRASGNTIYF
d_call: -
clone_size: -
v_call: TRBV7-9
j_call: TRBJ1-3

cdr3_nt: TGTGCCAGCACCCTCCAGTGGATCCAAGAGACCCAGTACTTC
cdr3_aa: CASTLQWIQETQYF
d_call: -
clone_size: -
v_call: TRBV7-2
j_call: TRBJ2-5

cdr3_nt: TGTGCCATCAGACAGGGTTCAGGGACCCAGTACTTC
cdr3_aa: CAIRQGSGTQYF
d_call: TRBD1
clone_size: -
v_call: TRBV28
j_call: TRBJ2-5

cdr3_nt: TGTGCCAGCAGTGCACCAGGGGGCTTCACAGATACGCAGTATTTT
cdr3_aa: CASSAPGGFTDTQYF
d_call: TRBD1
clone_size: -
v_call: TRBV6-1
j_call: TRBJ2-3

cdr3_nt: TGTGCCAGTAGTATAGCCAGGGGCGGTGAGCAGTTCTTC
cdr3_aa: CASSIARGGEQFF
d_call: -
clone_size: -
v_call: TRBV19
j_call: TRBJ2-1

cdr3_nt: TGTGCCAGCAGCGATAGCGGGAGGGCCGGCCCAGATACGCAGTATTTT
cdr3_aa: CASSDSGRAGPDTQYF
d_call: TRBD2
clone_size: -
v_call: TRBV14
j_call: TRBJ2-3

cdr3_nt: TGTGCCAGCTCGCCCGGGACTAGCCCAGATACGCAGTATTTT
cdr3_aa: CASSPGTSPDTQYF
d_call: TRBD2
clone_size: -
v_call: TRBV18
j_call: TRBJ2-3

cdr3_nt: TGTGCCAGCAGCGCCCGGACATTGACAGGGGGCACTGAAGCTTTCTTT
cdr3_aa: CASSARTLTGGTEAFF
d_call: TRBD1
clone_size: -
v_call: TRBV5-8
j_call: TRBJ1-1

cdr3_nt: TGTGCCAGCTCCGTGGGGGAGACCCAGTACTTC
cdr3_aa: CASSVGETQYF
d_call: -
clone_size: once
v_call: TRBV18
j_call: TRBJ2-5

cdr3_nt: TGTGCCAGTAGTATGAGGAGGCAGACAGACAATCAGCCCCAGCATTTT
cdr3_aa: CASSMRRQTDNQPQHF
d_call: -
clone_size: -
v_call: TRBV19
j_call: TRBJ1-5

cdr3_nt: TGTGCCAGCAGTCCCCCGGGCAGGCCAGAAGGCTACACCTTC
cdr3_aa: CASSPPGRPEGYTF
d_call: -
clone_size: -
v_call: TRBV28
j_call: TRBJ1-2

cdr3_nt: TGTGCCAGCAGCTTGTACAATGAGCAGTTCTTC
cdr3_aa: CASSLYNEQFF
d_call: -
clone_size: -
v_call: TRBV5-4
j_call: TRBJ2-1

cdr3_nt: TGTGCCAGCAGCTTAGCGGGAGGGAGGTACAATGAGCAGTTCTTC
cdr3_aa: CASSLAGGRYNEQFF
d_call: TRBD2
clone_size: -
v_call: TRBV7-2
j_call: TRBJ2-1

cdr3_nt: TGTGCCAGCACCCCATACAGTTCTGGGGCCAACGTCCTGACTTTC
cdr3_aa: CASTPYSSGANVLTF
d_call: -
clone_size: -
v_call: TRBV7-9
j_call: TRBJ2-6

cdr3_nt: TGTGCCAGCAGCACACCGGGACAGGGGGCCACATACACTGAAGCTTTCTTT
cdr3_aa: CASSTPGQGATYTEAFF
d_call: TRBD1
clone_size: once
v_call: TRBV5-4
j_call: TRBJ1-1

cdr3_nt: TGTGCCAGCAGCTTAGCGACAGGGTCCCACTACAATGAGCAGTTCTTC
cdr3_aa: CASSLATGSHYNEQFF
d_call: TRBD1
clone_size: -
v_call: TRBV7-8
j_call: TRBJ2-1

cdr3_nt: TGTGCCAGCAGCTTATCCCGCGGCGGGAGGGTTCACAATGAGCAGTTCTTC
cdr3_aa: CASSLSRGGRVHNEQFF
d_call: TRBD2
clone_size: -
v_call: TRBV11-3
j_call: TRBJ2-1

cdr3_nt: TGTGCCAGCAGTGAAGGGGACAGGGAAAACTACCGGGACCCCAACGGGAATGAGCAGTTCTTC
cdr3_aa: CASSEGDRENYRDPNGNEQFF
d_call: TRBD1
clone_size: -
v_call: TRBV2
j_call: TRBJ2-1

cdr3_nt: TGTGCCAGCAGAATCTCTGGGGCCAACGTCCTGACTTTC
cdr3_aa: CASRISGANVLTF
d_call: -
clone_size: once
v_call: TRBV27
j_call: TRBJ2-6

cdr3_nt: TGTGCCAGCAGCTTAGCAGGCTCTGGAAACACCATATATTTT
cdr3_aa: CASSLAGSGNTIYF
d_call: -
clone_size: -
v_call: TRBV7-6
j_call: TRBJ1-3

cdr3_nt: TGTGCCAGCAGACAGGGAGTTTACCAAGAGACCCAGTACTTC
cdr3_aa: CASRQGVYQETQYF
d_call: -
clone_size: once
v_call: TRBV7-9
j_call: TRBJ2-5

cdr3_nt: TGTGCCAGCAGTGAGCTCAGCGGGAGTTCTGACGAGCAGTACTTC
cdr3_aa: CASSELSGSSDEQYF
d_call: TRBD2
clone_size: -
v_call: TRBV6-1
j_call: TRBJ2-7

cdr3_nt: TGTGCCAGCAGTCCCCCGGGTGGAGATGGCTACACCTTC
cdr3_aa: CASSPPGGDGYTF
d_call: -
clone_size: once
v_call: TRBV28
j_call: TRBJ1-2

cdr3_nt: TGTGCCAGCAGCTCCCCCGGGACAGGGCGCTACGAGCAGTACTTC
cdr3_aa: CASSSPGTGRYEQYF
d_call: TRBD1
clone_size: -
v_call: TRBV11-2
j_call: TRBJ2-7

cdr3_nt: TGCTCGTATGGGGGCGCAGGGACTGAAGCTTTCTTT
cdr3_aa: CSYGGAGTEAFF
d_call: -
clone_size: -
v_call: TRBV29-1
j_call: TRBJ1-1

cdr3_nt: TGTGCCAGCAGCGGGGGGGCCACAGATACGCAGTATTTT
cdr3_aa: CASSGGATDTQYF
d_call: TRBD2
clone_size: -
v_call: TRBV27
j_call: TRBJ2-3

cdr3_nt: TGTGCCAGCGTTTCGGTGGGAGCGAGACATGAGCAGTTCTTC
cdr3_aa: CASVSVGARHEQFF
d_call: -
clone_size: -
v_call: TRBV28
j_call: TRBJ2-1

cdr3_nt: TGTGCCACCCCTGGGGGCCCTAACTATGGCTACACCTTC
cdr3_aa: CATPGGPNYGYTF
d_call: -
clone_size: -
v_call: TRBV27
j_call: TRBJ1-2

cdr3_nt: TGTGCCAGCCCGGGACAACCCTGGGGAAACACCATATATTTT
cdr3_aa: CASPGQPWGNTIYF
d_call: -
clone_size: -
v_call: TRBV19
j_call: TRBJ1-3

cdr3_nt: TGTGCCAGCAGCTTGTACTCCATTAGAGAGACCCAGTACTTC
cdr3_aa: CASSLYSIRETQYF
d_call: -
clone_size: -
v_call: TRBV5-5
j_call: TRBJ2-5

cdr3_nt: TGTGCCAGTAGTAAAGGGACTAGCGGGGCGGCAGATACGCAGTATTTT
cdr3_aa: CASSKGTSGAADTQYF
d_call: TRBD2
clone_size: -
v_call: TRBV19
j_call: TRBJ2-3

cdr3_nt: TGTGCCAGTAGTATAGCCAGGGGAGTCGAGCAGTACTTC
cdr3_aa: CASSIARGVEQYF
d_call: -
clone_size: -
v_call: TRBV19
j_call: TRBJ2-7

cdr3_nt: TGTGCCAGCAGCTTAGGAGCGGGAGTCACCGGGGAGCTGTTTTTT
cdr3_aa: CASSLGAGVTGELFF
d_call: TRBD2
clone_size: -
v_call: TRBV7-6
j_call: TRBJ2-2

cdr3_nt: TGTGCCAGCAGTTGGTACAGGGTCGATGGCTACACCTTC
cdr3_aa: CASSWYRVDGYTF
d_call: -
clone_size: -
v_call: TRBV6-1
j_call: TRBJ1-2

cdr3_nt: TGCAGCGTTGAACTGCCCTCGCCTGGGGCCAACGTCCTGACTTTC
cdr3_aa: CSVELPSPGANVLTF
d_call: -
clone_size: -
v_call: TRBV29-1
j_call: TRBJ2-6

cdr3_nt: TGCGCCAGCAGCCAAGATGGGGCCCGCCCGACCTACGAGCAGTACTTC
cdr3_aa: CASSQDGARPTYEQYF
d_call: -
clone_size: -
v_call: TRBV4-1
j_call: TRBJ2-7

cdr3_nt: TGTGCCAGCAGTTACGAGATGGCGGGAGGGTGGAAGACCCAGTACTTC
cdr3_aa: CASSYEMAGGWKTQYF
d_call: TRBD2
clone_size: -
v_call: TRBV6-6
j_call: TRBJ2-5

cdr3_nt: TGTGCCAGCAGCCCCCAAGGGGGGATCTCCTACGAGCAGTACTTC
cdr3_aa: CASSPQGGISYEQYF
d_call: -
clone_size: -
v_call: TRBV7-6
j_call: TRBJ2-7

cdr3_nt: TGTGCCAGCAGTTACGGCCAGGGGGCCGGGGAGCTGTTTTTT
cdr3_aa: CASSYGQGAGELFF
d_call: TRBD1
clone_size: -
v_call: TRBV6-5
j_call: TRBJ2-2

cdr3_nt: TGTGCCAGCAGCAACATACTAGCGGGATATCAAGAGACCCAGTACTTC
cdr3_aa: CASSNILAGYQETQYF
d_call: TRBD2
clone_size: once
v_call: TRBV28
j_call: TRBJ2-5